These 9 T cell receptor beta chains share one sample of origin, sequenced in a study of T cell repertoires in cytomegalovirus infection. Each CDR3 protein is one row after TCRdb ran MiXCR on the reads. This sample carries almost 550,000 distinct CDR3 sequences, approximately 16% of them seen once, and the ten largest clones take 20% to 30%. Sample: CD8+ T cells from PBMCs. These TCRs come from a human donor in good health (CMV status not recorded). Some clones in this sample may be carry-over from other donors' samples.

This clonotype was recorded a few times. The rearrangement links TRBV18 to TRBJ1-6; 8 bases match TRBD1. The CDR3 length is 14 residues. The V gene's germline CDR1 is KGHSH and CDR2 LQKENI. V was pared by 2 bases and J by 10 bases, with 4 bases of the junction left unmatched. CDR3 coding DNA: TGTGCCAGCTCACCAACAGGGGGTGGGTCACCCCTCCACTTT. This codes for CASSPTGGGSPLHF.

In its sample, this clonotype was seen a few times. CDR3 bases: TGTGCCACCAGTGATTTGTCCAGCGAGGGGAACACCGGGGAGCTGTTTTTT. It is translated as CATSDLSSEGNTGELFF. The chain couples TRBV24-1 to TRBJ2-2; the D gene is possibly TRBD2 (5 bases). V was shortened by 0 bases and J by 1 base, with 11 bases between the two germline ends. This CDR3 has 17 residues. CDR1 and CDR2 (germline): KGHDR, SFDVKD.

This clonotype turned up a few times. This chain joins TRBV28 and TRBJ2-1; 14 positions agree with TRBD2. V was pared by 5 bases and J by 0 bases, with 12 bases of the junction left unmatched. This CDR3 is 20 amino acids long. Germline V gives CDR1 MDHEN, CDR2 SYDVKM. The CDR3 region has the DNA TGTGCCAGCAGTCCAACGGGGACTAGCGGGAGAACGAGCTCCTACAATGAGCAGTTCTTC. Encoded protein: CASSPTGTSGRTSSYNEQFF.

This clonotype was recorded many times. The chain combines TRBV20-1 with TRBJ2-2, with 7 nucleotides matching TRBD1. The CDR3 extends over 15 amino acids. Per the germline V gene, CDR1 is DFQATT and CDR2 is SNEGSKA (reference sequence). Trimming removed 5 bases from V and 2 bases from J; junction bases left unmatched: 8. The CDR3 DNA reads as TGCAGTGCTCCGAACAGGGGTGGAAACACCGGGGAGCTGTTTTTT. Translating gives CSAPNRGGNTGELFF.

With regard to this clonotype: This may be a read error, as it is one base from a much larger clone. This chain joins TRBV7-6 and TRBJ1-6; possible D gene TRBD1, 6 bases. The CDR3 contains 17 residues. In germline, CDR1 is SGHVS, CDR2 FNYEAQ. Trimming pared 5 bases from V and 8 bases from J, leaving 22 bases between. The CDR3 sequence is CASSQSGTRDSHSPLHF. CDR3 nucleotides: TGTGCCAGCAGCCAATCAGGGACAAGGGACTCCCATTCACCCCTCCACTTT.

This clonotype has ten or more counts. The V and J genes are TRBV28 and TRBJ2-1; tentatively, D is TRBD2 (6 bases). The CDR3 runs to 16 residues. Trimming took off 2 bases at V and 4 bases at J, with 15 bases between the two ends. Germline V gene data show CDR1 as MDHEN and CDR2 as SYDVKM. The CDR3 loop is CASSLGASDPYNEQFF. The CDR3 DNA sequence: TGTGCCAGCAGTTTAGGGGCTAGCGATCCTTACAATGAGCAGTTCTTC.

Details on this clonotype: It may be a read error: a sequence one base away is much more abundant. This sequence joins TRBV11-3 and TRBJ2-1; D is unclear. The CDR3 is 15 residues long. V shed 2 bases and J shed 2 bases, with 10 bases lying between them. Germline CDR1 and CDR2: SGHNT and YENEEA. The CDR3 region has the DNA TGTGCCAGCAGCTTAATAACAGTTACCTACAATGAGCAGTTCTTC. It translates to CASSLITVTYNEQFF.

This clonotype was seen more than once but under ten times. J is TRBJ2-1 and V is TRBV27; D is uncertain. This CDR3 has 12 amino acids. The V gene's germline CDR1 is MNHEY and CDR2 SMNVEV (reference sequence). V lost 7 bases and J 7 bases, leaving 11 bases between the germline ends. CDR3 loop: CASTFDGNEQFF. The CDR3 bases are TGTGCCAGCACCTTCGACGGGAATGAGCAGTTCTTC.

The gene calls are TRBV27 and TRBJ2-1; 9 bases line up with TRBD1. The CDR3 has 16 amino acids. Germline CDR1 and CDR2: MNHEY and SMNVEV (reference sequence). Trimming took 1 base from V and 2 from J; bases not matched to a gene: 3. The chain's CDR3 is CASSLWGQGTYNEQFF. DNA for the CDR3: TGTGCCAGCAGTTTATGGGGACAGGGCACCTACAATGAGCAGTTCTTC.